Sequencing of this T cell receptor (beta chain) was carried out in a study of blood T cell repertoires in COVID-19. Study summary: From T cells, B-cell-depleted T cells, or PBMCs came the material, which was cDNA or gDNA.

The CDR3 runs to 14 residues. Trimming at V came to 5 bases and at J to 8 bases, leaving 8 bases not matched to a gene. Germline V lookup: CDR1 LNHDA, CDR2 SQIVND (reference sequence). Using immunoSEQ multiplex PCR, the repertoire was profiled, and TCRdb retains in-frame clones only, with some absent. This table holds roughly 260,000 clones, 80% to 90% found once. The age range of participants was 18 to 89 years, with residence in about two dozen US areas. Donors in Cohort 3 counted as recovered after two negative PCRs, clearance, or symptom resolution. Sequencing was done on a sample of PBMCs or T cells enriched from blood (not recorded which). The clonotype originates from a woman in her 50s who had recovered from COVID-19. The chain employs TRBV19 and TRBJ1-2; 10 bases map to TRBD1. CDR3 region: CASSSTGGAEGYTF. The CDR3 DNA follows: TGTGCCAGTAGTTCGACAGGGGGCGCGGAAGGCTACACCTTC. The whole variable domain, remainder taken from reference TRBV19 and TRBJ1-2, is DGGITQSPKYLFRKEGQNVTLSCEQNLNHDAMYWYRQDPGQGLRLIYYSQIVNDFQKGDIAEGYSVSREKKESFPLTVTSAQKNPTAFYLCASSSTGGAEGYTFGSGTRLTVV.